This T cell receptor beta chain comes out of a study of shared clonotypes between healthy human individuals. Looking at the study overall: A couple of women and a few men aged 18 to 49 made up the donors. A donor's plate count was three for CD4 naive and three for CD4 memory; CD8 naive had two and CD8 memory one. Study-wide findings and caveats: When compared with the clonotypes that were shared by all four sorted-subset donors, the non-shared clonotypes turned out to have lower generation probabilities.

A deep-level run was used for the assay. This table comes from immunoSEQ multiplex PCR, and its TCRdb copy is limited to in-frame clones, with some not included. This sample has around 990,000 clones; approximately 75% occur once, and the top ten carry approximately 0.95%. Concerning this clone: What it binds is not known.

Trimming at V came to 10 bases and at J to 4 bases, leaving 9 bases not matched to a gene. The V gene's germline CDR1 is MNHNS and CDR2 SASEGT. The CDR3 spans 14 residues. The source of this sequence is a young man in good health. Some clones in this sample may be carry-over from other donors' samples. Sequencing was carried out using memory CD4+ T cells from PBMCs. Noted subset: CD45RA-negative fraction. The chain combines TRBV6-1 with TRBJ1-4, with TRBD1 matching 7 bases. DNA for the CDR3: TGTGCCACCCGACCCGGGACAGTTAATGAAAAACTGTTTTTT. Its protein is CATRPGTVNEKLFF.